The sequence of this T cell receptor (beta chain) was determined in a study of T cell responses to AZD1222 COVID-19 vaccine. Findings of the study overall: Donor demographics were predominantly white British with a female majority; clonal diversity may be underestimated. Close to half of all spike-specific TCRs reportedly target regions of the variants that are unmutated. Baseline seropositivity characterized only a handful of AZD1222 recipients.

Assay: immunoSEQ multiplex PCR; the TCRdb copy retains only in-frame clones and omits some. The sample shows 95,000 to 150,000 clones, 70% to 90% of them seen only once. With regard to this clone: Its antigen remains unknown.

The clonotype originates from an adult in good health. This specimen was peripheral blood, taken on day 0 of AZD1222 vaccination.

CDR3 protein: CASSQGGLAGGPTGELFF. The CDR3 DNA sequence: TGTGCCAGCAGCCAAGGAGGACTAGCGGGGGGGCCAACCGGGGAGCTGTTTTTT. V usage is TRBV14 and J usage is TRBJ2-2; 15 nucleotides match TRBD2. The CDR3 sequence is 18 residues long. Germline CDR1 reads SGHDN; CDR2 reads FVKESK. Trimming took 1 base from V and 5 from J; bases not matched to a gene: 5.